These T cell receptor beta chains were read from a single sample in a study of siplizumab effects on memory and regulatory T cells. The method was immunoSEQ multiplex PCR; TCRdb's version includes in-frame clones alone and lacks a portion of them. The table lists roughly 26,000 clones, about 79% of them singletons. The sequenced sample was memory CD4+ T cells sorted from blood. The receptor set was obtained from a human donor in good health. CDR3s include the opening cysteine and the closing phenylalanine or tryptophan. A D gene is named only where the DNA matches it firmly. Clone size is shown for a subset of rows, as once, few, many or a class of expanded clone.

v_call,j_call,clone_size,d_call,cdr3_aa,cdr3_nt
TRBV28,TRBJ1-2,.,.,CASSPFIAERGYTF,TGTGCCAGCAGTCCCTTTATAGCGGAACGTGGCTACACCTTC
TRBV7-8,TRBJ2-3,.,.,CASSPTGASTDTQYF,TGTGCCAGCAGCCCGACAGGAGCTAGCACAGATACGCAGTATTTT
TRBV15,TRBJ1-1,.,.,CATSRQLNTEAFF,TGTGCCACCAGCAGACAGTTGAACACTGAAGCTTTCTTT
TRBV11-2,TRBJ2-1,once,TRBD2,CASSPLRGAGEQFF,TGTGCCAGCAGCCCCCTCCGCGGAGCGGGAGAGCAGTTCTTC
TRBV2,TRBJ2-1,.,.,CASSETGISYNEQFF,TGTGCCAGCAGCGAAACAGGGATCTCCTACAATGAGCAGTTCTTC
TRBV29-1,TRBJ2-2,.,.,CSVGDTNTGELFF,TGCAGCGTTGGGGACACTAACACCGGGGAGCTGTTTTTT
TRBV7-9,TRBJ2-1,.,TRBD2,CASSLGVGGPNFEQFF,TGTGCCAGCAGCTTAGGGGTGGGAGGGCCGAATTTTGAGCAGTTCTTC
TRBV18,TRBJ2-4,.,.,CASSPPLGRTKNIQYF,TGTGCCAGCTCACCACCTTTAGGGAGGACAAAAAACATTCAGTACTTC
TRBV19,TRBJ1-1,.,.,CASSMGQDTEAFF,TGTGCCAGTAGTATGGGTCAGGACACTGAAGCTTTCTTT
TRBV27,TRBJ1-1,.,.,CASSLFVGTEAFF,TGTGCCAGCAGTTTATTCGTAGGGACTGAAGCTTTCTTT
TRBV10-3,TRBJ2-5,.,.,CAISSYGSGETQYF,TGTGCCATCAGCTCTTACGGGAGTGGGGAGACCCAGTACTTC
TRBV21-1,TRBJ2-7,.,.,CASIKGSRTSYEQYF,TGTGCCAGCATCAAGGGGAGCAGGACCTCCTACGAGCAGTACTTC
TRBV6-1,TRBJ1-3,.,.,CASSRGNTIYF,TGTGCCAGCAGTCGCGGAAACACCATATATTTT
TRBV6-1,TRBJ2-7,.,TRBD1,CASTRDRDREQYF,TGTGCCAGCACGAGGGACAGGGATCGGGAGCAGTACTTC
TRBV30,TRBJ2-5,.,TRBD2,CAWSFWTSGSETQYF,TGTGCCTGGAGTTTCTGGACTAGCGGGAGTGAGACCCAGTACTTC
TRBV4-2,TRBJ1-1,.,.,CASSLEGRGSNTEAFF,TGTGCCAGCAGCTTGGAGGGCAGGGGTTCGAACACTGAAGCTTTCTTT
TRBV2,TRBJ1-1,.,.,CASSRNRDTEAFF,TGTGCCAGCTCCCGGAACAGGGACACTGAAGCTTTCTTT
TRBV9,TRBJ1-4,once,TRBD1,CASSVGTGKGEKLFF,TGTGCCAGCAGCGTAGGGACAGGGAAAGGGGAAAAACTGTTTTTT
TRBV5-6,TRBJ2-7,.,.,CASSRVGGRNEQYF,TGTGCCAGCAGTAGGGTTGGGGGTCGGAACGAGCAGTACTTC
TRBV11-3,TRBJ2-1,.,.,CASSPLAGPNEQFF,TGTGCCAGCAGCCCGCTGGCGGGACCGAATGAGCAGTTCTTC
TRBV9,TRBJ2-1,.,TRBD2,CASSVGGTSGNEQFF,TGTGCCAGCAGCGTCGGCGGGACTAGCGGTAATGAGCAGTTCTTC
TRBV4-2,TRBJ1-2,.,.,CASSQTPGPTDGYTF,TGTGCCAGCAGCCAGACACCGGGACCTACCGATGGCTACACCTTC
TRBV9,TRBJ2-1,.,.,CASSADSGGVSYNEQFF,TGTGCCAGCAGCGCAGATTCGGGTGGTGTGTCCTACAATGAGCAGTTCTTC
TRBV19,TRBJ1-3,few,.,CASSVPGTISGNTIYF,TGTGCCAGTAGCGTTCCCGGGACAATCTCTGGAAACACCATATATTTT
TRBV6-5,TRBJ1-1,.,.,CASRTRGAVGEAFF,TGTGCCAGCAGGACCCGAGGGGCCGTAGGTGAAGCTTTCTTT
TRBV7-3,TRBJ2-1,once,.,CASSLTWGINNEQFF,TGTGCCAGCAGCTTAACGTGGGGGATTAACAATGAGCAGTTCTTC
TRBV29-1,TRBJ2-3,.,.,CSAGWRPGGSTDTQYF,TGCAGCGCCGGATGGCGGCCGGGCGGGAGCACAGATACGCAGTATTTT
TRBV9,TRBJ2-7,.,.,CASSVAGTVSYEQYF,TGTGCCAGCAGCGTGGCGGGGACGGTTTCCTACGAGCAGTACTTC
TRBV28,TRBJ2-1,.,TRBD2,CASSKNPGRGSGGRSYNEQFF,TGTGCCAGCAGTAAGAACCCGGGGCGCGGGAGCGGGGGCCGCTCCTACAATGAGCAGTTCTTC
TRBV25-1,TRBJ1-1,.,.,CASSDAQGANTEAFF,TGTGCCAGCAGTGATGCCCAGGGAGCGAACACTGAAGCTTTCTTT
TRBV7-2,TRBJ1-4,once,.,CASSLVRGQGVNEKLFF,TGTGCCAGCAGCTTAGTGAGAGGGCAGGGAGTTAATGAAAAACTGTTTTTT
TRBV5-4,TRBJ2-7,.,TRBD2,CASSLPSGRVYEQYF,TGTGCCAGCAGCTTACCTAGCGGGAGGGTCTACGAGCAGTACTTC
TRBV18,TRBJ1-1,.,.,CASSSGANTEAFF,TGTGCCAGCTCGTCAGGGGCGAACACTGAAGCTTTCTTT
TRBV5-1,TRBJ2-3,.,.,CASRPGSEGGTDTQYF,TGCGCCAGCAGACCTGGGAGTGAAGGAGGCACAGATACGCAGTATTTT
TRBV7-2,TRBJ1-4,.,TRBD1,CASSPRTGGANEKLFF,TGTGCCAGCAGCCCAAGGACAGGAGGTGCTAATGAAAAACTGTTTTTT
TRBV29-1,TRBJ1-1,.,.,CSALADEAFF,TGCAGCGCTCTAGCCGATGAAGCTTTCTTT
TRBV27,TRBJ1-4,.,TRBD1,CASSLYVDRGLTNEKLFF,TGTGCCAGCAGTTTATATGTTGACAGGGGGCTAACTAATGAAAAACTGTTTTTT
TRBV5-1,TRBJ2-2,.,TRBD1,CASSAFQGAIGELFF,TGCGCCAGCAGCGCGTTCCAGGGGGCGATCGGGGAGCTGTTTTTT
TRBV27,TRBJ2-1,.,TRBD1,CASRVTGGNEQFF,TGTGCCAGCAGGGTGACAGGGGGGAATGAGCAGTTCTTC
TRBV2,TRBJ2-7,.,TRBD2,CASSELAGGSEQYF,TGTGCCAGCAGTGAATTAGCGGGAGGTTCCGAGCAGTACTTC
TRBV5-1,TRBJ2-7,few,TRBD2,CASSQTSGLSYEQYF,TGCGCCAGCAGCCAGACTAGCGGTCTTTCCTACGAGCAGTACTTC
TRBV7-8,TRBJ2-3,once,TRBD2,CASSRGTSGQGDTQYF,TGTGCCAGCAGCCGAGGGACTAGCGGTCAGGGAGATACGCAGTATTTT
TRBV5-1,TRBJ2-3,.,TRBD2,CASSLPAGGRTDTQYF,TGCGCCAGCAGCCTGCCAGCGGGAGGTAGGACAGATACGCAGTATTTT
TRBV15,TRBJ2-7,.,.,CATSSRQSYEQYF,TGTGCCACCAGCAGCAGACAGTCCTACGAGCAGTACTTC